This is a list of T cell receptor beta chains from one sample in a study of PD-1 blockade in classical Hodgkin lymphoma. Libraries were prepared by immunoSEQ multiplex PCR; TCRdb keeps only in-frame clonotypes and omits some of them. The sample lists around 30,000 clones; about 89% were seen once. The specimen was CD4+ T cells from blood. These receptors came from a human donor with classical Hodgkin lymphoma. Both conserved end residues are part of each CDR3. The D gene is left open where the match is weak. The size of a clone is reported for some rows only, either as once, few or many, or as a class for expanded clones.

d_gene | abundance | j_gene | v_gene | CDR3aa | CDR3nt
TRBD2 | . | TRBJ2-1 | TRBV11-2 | CASSPPGGNEQFF | TGTGCCAGCAGCCCCCCCGGGGGGAATGAGCAGTTCTTC
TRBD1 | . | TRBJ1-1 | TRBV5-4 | CASSSKDRMNTEAFF | TGTGCCAGCAGCTCGAAGGACAGGATGAACACTGAAGCTTTCTTT
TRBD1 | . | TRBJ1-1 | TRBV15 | CATSTDRGAEAFF | TGTGCCACCAGCACTGACAGGGGCGCTGAAGCTTTCTTT
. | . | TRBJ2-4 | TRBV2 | CASSQGIIAKNIQYF | TGTGCCAGCAGTCAGGGGATCATAGCCAAAAACATTCAGTACTTC
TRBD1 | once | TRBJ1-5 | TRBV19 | CASSRQGGNQPQHF | TGTGCCAGTAGTCGACAGGGTGGCAATCAGCCCCAGCATTTT
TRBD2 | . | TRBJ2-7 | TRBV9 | CASSSTSGGYEQYF | TGTGCCAGCTCTTCGACTAGCGGGGGATACGAGCAGTACTTC
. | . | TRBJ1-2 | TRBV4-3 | CASSQDIATSGDGYTF | TGCGCCAGCAGCCAAGATATCGCAACTTCGGGGGATGGCTACACCTTC
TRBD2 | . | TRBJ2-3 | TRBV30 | CAWSWLAGTDTQYF | TGTGCCTGGAGTTGGCTAGCGGGCACAGATACGCAGTATTTT
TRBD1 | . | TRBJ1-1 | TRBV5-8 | CASSSEGARTEAFF | TGTGCCAGCAGCTCGGAGGGGGCTCGGACTGAAGCTTTCTTT
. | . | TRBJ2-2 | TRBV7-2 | CASSPLGGVTGELFF | TGTGCCAGCAGCCCCCTAGGCGGGGTCACCGGGGAGCTGTTTTTT
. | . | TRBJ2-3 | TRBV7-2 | CASSPLAGNTQYF | TGTGCCAGCAGCCCCTTGGCTGGAAATACGCAGTATTTT
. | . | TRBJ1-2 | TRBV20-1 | CSGWNNYGYTF | TGCAGTGGGTGGAATAACTATGGCTACACCTTC
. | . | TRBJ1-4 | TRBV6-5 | CASSYAGSFEKLFF | TGTGCCAGCAGTTACGCAGGGAGCTTCGAAAAACTGTTTTTT
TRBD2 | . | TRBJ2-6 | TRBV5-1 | CASSPEGRAGANVLTF | TGCGCCAGCAGCCCGGAAGGGAGGGCCGGGGCCAACGTCCTGACTTTC
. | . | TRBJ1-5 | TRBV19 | CASRSPGAVPQHF | TGTGCCAGTCGATCCCCCGGGGCGGTGCCCCAGCATTTT
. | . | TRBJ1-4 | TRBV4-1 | CASSQTSKGGEKLFF | TGCGCCAGCAGCCAGACCTCTAAGGGGGGTGAAAAACTGTTTTTT
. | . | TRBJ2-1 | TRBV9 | CASSVVPRPYNEQFF | TGTGCCAGCAGCGTAGTTCCTAGGCCCTACAATGAGCAGTTCTTC